What follows describes a single TCR beta chain. This entry belongs to a study of blood T cell repertoires in COVID-19. Study-level background: Specimens from acute and convalescent COVID-19 originated in the United States, Italy and Spain. Nucleic acid was either cDNA or gDNA, and it came from T cells, B-cell-depleted T cells, or PBMCs.

In the original processing: Amplifying reference gene primers gave estimates of nucleated cell counts. Data came from immunoSEQ multiplex PCR; TCRdb stores just in-frame clones and leaves some out. From that table come the V and J calls and clone size; the DNA was used to work out D and trimming. The sample lists approximately 110,000 clones, 75% to 85% seen once, with 7% to 9% in the top ten. The source of this sequence is a woman aged 80 or over with active or convalescent COVID-19. Sequences were obtained from peripheral blood.

The CDR3 reads CASSQEGTVTIGGYTF. Written as DNA, the CDR3 is TGCGCCAGCAGCCAAGAGGGGACAGTTACCATCGGGGGCTACACCTTC. V usage is TRBV4-1 and J usage is TRBJ1-2; 7 nucleotides align to TRBD1. V gave up 0 bases and J gave up 8 bases; unmatched junction bases: 12. The germline gives CDR1 MGHRA, CDR2 YSYEKL. The CDR3 is 16 amino acids.